This TCR beta chain derives from a study of brain T cells in children with intractable seizures. Concerning this clone itself: Its antigen is as yet unknown.

Only cases whose brain tissue showed the highest T cell transcript signatures were sequenced. Findings of the study overall: Among the top 50 brain clones were public and private clonotypes.

Only in-frame clones appear in the TCRdb table, and some are missing; sequencing was by immunoSEQ multiplex PCR. Among around 9,000 clones listed, 69% were seen once. This CDR3 region has 14 residues. Trimming pared 5 bases from V and 7 bases from J, leaving 17 bases between. CDR1 and CDR2 (germline): MNHEY, SVGAGI. V gene TRBV6-5 combines with J gene TRBJ2-5; no definite D call. This specimen consisted of resected brain tissue, obtained at surgery. This sequence was found in a girl between 2 and 10 years old with tuberous sclerosis and intractable seizures. CDR3 nucleotides: TGTGCCAGCAGTCCCCCCCAGGCAGGTCTGACCCAGTACTTC. It yields the protein CASSPPQAGLTQYF.